The 3 T cell receptor beta chains reported below all come from one sample, sequenced in a study of shared T cell receptors in the human thymus (dated by TCRdb to 2020 to 2023). Libraries were prepared through the immunoSEQ multiplex PCR assay. TCRdb carries this immuneACCESS record with in-frame sequences only. Its versions omit some clonotypes, under half of them owing to an unresolved V gene in the studies checked, with the rest unexplained. This sample gives 500,000 to 750,000 clones in total; approximately 88% of them show up just once. The ten most abundant clones make up 0.008% to 0.011% of the sample. This same sample was also part of a study on human thymus T cells.

The specimen was thymocytes. The receptors stem from a boy in the first two years of life with a congenital heart defect. Donor details come from another sample of the same person, matched by shared clones.

The chain combines TRBV15 with TRBJ2-7, with D unresolved. There are 13 residues in the CDR3. V was shortened by 5 bases and J by 0 bases, with 8 bases between the two germline ends. The germline V gene encodes CDR1 LNHNV and CDR2 YYDKDF (reference sequence). The CDR3 nucleotides are TGTGCCACCAGCTCTCCTCCCTCCTACGAGCAGTACTTC. This translates into CATSSPPSYEQYF.

V is TRBV6-1 and J is TRBJ1-3; D might be TRBD1 (6 bases). Germline CDR1 and CDR2: MNHNS and SASEGT. The V end lost 10 bases, the J end lost 1 base, and 14 bases lay between the germline ends. The CDR3 is 14 amino acids. The CDR3 sequence: CATLGHQSGNTIYF. The CDR3 nucleotides are TGTGCCACCTTGGGACACCAATCTGGAAACACCATATATTTT.

The chain has TRBV27 and TRBJ2-1; TRBD1 aligns across 9 bases. J was trimmed by 2 bases and V by 2 bases; bases with no gene match: 1. The germline V gene has CDR1 MNHEY and CDR2 SMNVEV (reference sequence). This CDR3 is 15 amino acids long. CDR3 amino acids: CASSLGTGPYNEQFF. The CDR3 DNA sequence: TGTGCCAGCAGTTTAGGGACAGGGCCCTACAATGAGCAGTTCTTC.